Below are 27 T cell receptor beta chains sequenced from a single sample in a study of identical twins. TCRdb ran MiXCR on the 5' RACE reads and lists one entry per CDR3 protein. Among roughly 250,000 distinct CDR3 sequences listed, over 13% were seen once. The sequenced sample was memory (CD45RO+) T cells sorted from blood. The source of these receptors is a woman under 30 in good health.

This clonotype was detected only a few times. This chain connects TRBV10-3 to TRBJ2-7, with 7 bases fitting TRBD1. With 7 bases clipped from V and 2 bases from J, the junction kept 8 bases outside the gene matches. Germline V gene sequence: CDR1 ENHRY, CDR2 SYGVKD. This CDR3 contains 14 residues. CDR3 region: CAITSTGLAYEQYF. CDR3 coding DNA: TGTGCCATCACCTCGACAGGGTTAGCCTACGAGCAGTACTTC.

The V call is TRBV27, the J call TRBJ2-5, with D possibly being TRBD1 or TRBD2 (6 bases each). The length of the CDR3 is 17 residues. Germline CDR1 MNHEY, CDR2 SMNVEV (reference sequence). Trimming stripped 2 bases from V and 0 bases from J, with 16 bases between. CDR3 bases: TGTGCCAGCAGTTTAAACGGGGGCGGACAGAACCAAGAGACCCAGTACTTC. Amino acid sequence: CASSLNGGGQNQETQYF.

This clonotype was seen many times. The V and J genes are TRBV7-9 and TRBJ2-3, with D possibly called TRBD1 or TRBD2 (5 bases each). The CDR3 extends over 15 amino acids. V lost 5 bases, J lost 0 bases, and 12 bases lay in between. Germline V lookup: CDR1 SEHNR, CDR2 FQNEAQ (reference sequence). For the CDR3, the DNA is TGTGCCAGCAGCCCACCAGGGAGTAGCACAGATACGCAGTATTTT. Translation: CASSPPGSSTDTQYF. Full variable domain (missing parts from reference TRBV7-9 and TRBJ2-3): DTGVSQNPRHKITKRGQNVTFRCDPISEHNRLYWYRQTLGQGPEFLTYFQNEAQLEKSRLLSDRFSAERPKGSFSTLEIQRTEQGDSAMYLCASSPPGSSTDTQYFGPGTRLTVL.

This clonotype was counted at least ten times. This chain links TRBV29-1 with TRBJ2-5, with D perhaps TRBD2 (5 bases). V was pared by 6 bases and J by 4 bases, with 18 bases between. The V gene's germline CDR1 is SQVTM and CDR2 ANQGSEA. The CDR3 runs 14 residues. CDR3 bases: TGCAGCGTCCACGAACGGGGATTAGGAGAGACCCAGTACTTC. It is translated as CSVHERGLGETQYF. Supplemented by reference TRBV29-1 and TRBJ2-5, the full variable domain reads SAVISQKPSRDICQRGTSLTIQCQVDSQVTMMFWYRQQPGQSLTLIATANQGSEATYESGFVIDKFPISRPNLTFSTLTVSNMSPEDSSIYLCSVHERGLGETQYFGPGTRLLVL.

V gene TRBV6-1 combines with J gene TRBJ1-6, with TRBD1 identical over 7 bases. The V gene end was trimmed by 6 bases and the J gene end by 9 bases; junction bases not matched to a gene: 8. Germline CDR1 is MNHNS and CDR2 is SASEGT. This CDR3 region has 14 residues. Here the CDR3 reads CASRITGVGSPLHF. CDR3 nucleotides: TGTGCCAGCAGGATAACAGGGGTGGGTTCACCCCTCCACTTT.

The CDR3 DNA follows: TGTGCCAGCAAGAAGTTCCCCCCTGAGCAGTTCTTC. Its protein is CASKKFPPEQFF. The V and J genes are TRBV9 and TRBJ2-1, with D hard to call. CDR3 length equals 12 residues. CDR1 SGDLS and CDR2 YYNGEE come from the germline V gene. V was pared by 6 bases and J by 9 bases, with 13 bases between.

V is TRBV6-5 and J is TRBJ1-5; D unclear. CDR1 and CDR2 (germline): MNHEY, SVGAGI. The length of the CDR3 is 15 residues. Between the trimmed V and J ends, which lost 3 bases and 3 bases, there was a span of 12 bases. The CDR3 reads CASSYFGLDNQPQHF. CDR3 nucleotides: TGTGCCAGCAGTTATTTCGGGTTAGACAATCAGCCCCAGCATTTT.

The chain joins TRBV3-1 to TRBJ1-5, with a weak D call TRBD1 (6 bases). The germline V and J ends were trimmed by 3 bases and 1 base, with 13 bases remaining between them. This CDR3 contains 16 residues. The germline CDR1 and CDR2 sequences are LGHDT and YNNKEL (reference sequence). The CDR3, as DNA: TGTGCCAGCAGCCAGAGGGGGGGGGCGAGCAATCAGCCCCAGCATTTT. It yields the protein CASSQRGGASNQPQHF. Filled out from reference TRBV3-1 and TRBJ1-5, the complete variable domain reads DTAVSQTPKYLVTQMGNDKSIKCEQNLGHDTMYWYKQDSKKFLKIMFSYNNKELIINETVPNRFSPKSPDKAHLNLHINSLELGDSAVYFCASSQRGGASNQPQHFGDGTRLSIL.

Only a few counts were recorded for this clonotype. This CDR3 is CASSQAGTRGKEQFF. Written as DNA, the CDR3 is TGTGCCAGCAGCCAAGCCGGGACTAGAGGGAAAGAGCAGTTCTTC. The rearrangement uses TRBV3-1 and TRBJ2-1; 8 positions match TRBD2. This CDR3 region has 15 residues. Germline V gene lookup returns CDR1 LGHDT and CDR2 YNNKEL (reference sequence). Trimming took 1 base from V and 10 from J; bases not matched to a gene: 9.

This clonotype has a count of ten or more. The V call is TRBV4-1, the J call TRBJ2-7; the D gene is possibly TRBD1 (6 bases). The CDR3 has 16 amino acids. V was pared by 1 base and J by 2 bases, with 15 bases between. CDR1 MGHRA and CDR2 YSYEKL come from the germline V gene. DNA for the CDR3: TGCGCCAGCAGCCAAGCTGGAGACAGGCCTACCTACGAGCAGTACTTC. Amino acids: CASSQAGDRPTYEQYF.

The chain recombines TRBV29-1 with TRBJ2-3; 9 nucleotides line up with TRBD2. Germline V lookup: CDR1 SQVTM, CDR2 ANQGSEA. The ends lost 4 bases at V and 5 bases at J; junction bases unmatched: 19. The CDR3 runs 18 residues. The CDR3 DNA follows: TGCAGCGTTGCCCGCGGGGGGGCATCCGCCACACACCAAGATACGCAGTATTTT. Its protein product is CSVARGGASATHQDTQYF.

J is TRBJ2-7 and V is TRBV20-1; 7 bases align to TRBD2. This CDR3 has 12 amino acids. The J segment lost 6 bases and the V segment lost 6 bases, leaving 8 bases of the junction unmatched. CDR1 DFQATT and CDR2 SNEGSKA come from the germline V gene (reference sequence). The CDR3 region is CSAGRVIAEQYF. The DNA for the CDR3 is TGCAGTGCGGGGAGGGTGATAGCCGAGCAGTACTTC.

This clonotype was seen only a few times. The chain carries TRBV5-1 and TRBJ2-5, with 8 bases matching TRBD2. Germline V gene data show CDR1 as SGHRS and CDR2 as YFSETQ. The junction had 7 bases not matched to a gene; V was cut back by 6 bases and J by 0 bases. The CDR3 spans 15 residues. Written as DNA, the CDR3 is TGCGCCAGCAATCCGGGACTAGGGCACCAAGAGACCCAGTACTTC. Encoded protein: CASNPGLGHQETQYF.

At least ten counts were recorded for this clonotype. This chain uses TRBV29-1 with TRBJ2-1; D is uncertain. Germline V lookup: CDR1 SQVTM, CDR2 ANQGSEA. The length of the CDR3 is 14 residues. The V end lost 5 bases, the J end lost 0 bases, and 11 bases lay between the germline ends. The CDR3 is CSVYGASSYNEQFF. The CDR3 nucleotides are TGCAGCGTTTATGGCGCGAGCTCCTACAATGAGCAGTTCTTC.

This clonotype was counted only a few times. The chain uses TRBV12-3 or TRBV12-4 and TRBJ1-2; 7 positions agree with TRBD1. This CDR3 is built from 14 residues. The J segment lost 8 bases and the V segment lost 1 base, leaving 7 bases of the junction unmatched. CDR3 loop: CASSLGQGRGGYTF. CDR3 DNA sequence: TGTGCCAGCAGTTTAGGACAGGGAAGAGGGGGCTACACCTTC.

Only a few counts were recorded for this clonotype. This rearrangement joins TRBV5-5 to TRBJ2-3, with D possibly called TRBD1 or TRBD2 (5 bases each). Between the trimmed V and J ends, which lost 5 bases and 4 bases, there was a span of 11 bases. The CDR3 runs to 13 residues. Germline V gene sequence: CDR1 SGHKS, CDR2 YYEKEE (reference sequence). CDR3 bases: TGTGCCAGCAGGAGGGTAGGGGCAGATACGCAGTATTTT. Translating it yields CASRRVGADTQYF.

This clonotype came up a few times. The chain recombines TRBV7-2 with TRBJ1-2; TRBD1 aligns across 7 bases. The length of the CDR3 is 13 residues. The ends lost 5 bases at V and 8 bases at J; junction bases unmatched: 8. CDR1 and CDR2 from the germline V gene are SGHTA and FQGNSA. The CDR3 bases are TGTGCCAGCAGCCCGGACAGGAGGGAAGGCTACACCTTC. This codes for CASSPDRREGYTF.

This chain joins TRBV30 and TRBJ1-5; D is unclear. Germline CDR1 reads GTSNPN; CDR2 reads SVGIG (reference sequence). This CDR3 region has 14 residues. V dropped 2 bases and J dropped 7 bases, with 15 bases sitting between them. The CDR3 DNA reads TGTGCCTGGAGTTTAGGTGATTCTAGACAGCCCCAGCATTTT. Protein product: CAWSLGDSRQPQHF.

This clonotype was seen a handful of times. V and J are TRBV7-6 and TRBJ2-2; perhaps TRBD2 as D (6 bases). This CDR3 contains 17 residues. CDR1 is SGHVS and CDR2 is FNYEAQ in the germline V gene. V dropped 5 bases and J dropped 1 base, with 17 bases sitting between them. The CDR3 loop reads CASSPGRDSENTGELFF. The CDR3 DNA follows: TGTGCCAGCAGCCCAGGACGGGACTCCGAGAACACCGGGGAGCTGTTTTTT.

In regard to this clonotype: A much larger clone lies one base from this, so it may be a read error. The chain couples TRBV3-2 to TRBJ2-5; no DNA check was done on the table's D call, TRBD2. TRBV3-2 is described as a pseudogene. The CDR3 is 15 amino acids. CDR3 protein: CASCPGEGSQETQYF. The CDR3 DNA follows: TGTGCCAGCTGCCCCGGCGAGGGAAGCCAAGAGACCCAGTACTTC.

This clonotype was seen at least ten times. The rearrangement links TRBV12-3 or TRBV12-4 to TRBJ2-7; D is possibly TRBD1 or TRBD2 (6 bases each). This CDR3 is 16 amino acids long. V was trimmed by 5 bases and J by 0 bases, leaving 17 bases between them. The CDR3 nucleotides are TGTGCCAGCAGTCCGAAGGGGGACTGGGGCTCCTACGAGCAGTACTTC. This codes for CASSPKGDWGSYEQYF.

The CDR3 here is CASSPIQETQYF. CDR3 DNA sequence: TGTGCCAGCTCACCTATACAAGAGACCCAGTACTTC. This chain connects TRBV18 to TRBJ2-5; the D is unclear. Between the trimmed V and J ends, which lost 3 bases and 2 bases, there was a span of 4 bases. The germline gives CDR1 KGHSH, CDR2 LQKENI. This CDR3 is 12 amino acids long.

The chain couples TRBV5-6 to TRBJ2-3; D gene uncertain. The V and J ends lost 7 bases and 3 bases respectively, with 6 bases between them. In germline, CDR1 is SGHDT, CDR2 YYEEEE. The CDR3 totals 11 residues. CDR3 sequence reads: CASQKTDTQYF. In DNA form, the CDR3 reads TGTGCCAGCCAGAAGACAGATACGCAGTATTTT.

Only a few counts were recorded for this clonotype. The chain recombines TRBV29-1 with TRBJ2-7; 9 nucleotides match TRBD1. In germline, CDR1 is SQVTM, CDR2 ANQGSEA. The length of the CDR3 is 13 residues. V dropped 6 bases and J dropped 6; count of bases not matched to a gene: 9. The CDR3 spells CSVREQGASEQYF. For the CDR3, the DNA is TGCAGCGTAAGGGAACAGGGGGCGTCCGAGCAGTACTTC.

The DNA of the CDR3 is TGTGCCAGCAGGAACAGGAAAAGGGATTCACCCCTCCACTTT. This sequence encodes CASRNRKRDSPLHF. The chain has TRBV6-2 or TRBV6-3 and TRBJ1-6; TRBD1 is a possible D gene (5 bases). The V gene lost 6 bases and the J gene lost 8 bases, with 14 bases spanning the gap. The CDR3 is 14 amino acids. Germline V CDR1 and CDR2: MNHEY, SVGEGT.

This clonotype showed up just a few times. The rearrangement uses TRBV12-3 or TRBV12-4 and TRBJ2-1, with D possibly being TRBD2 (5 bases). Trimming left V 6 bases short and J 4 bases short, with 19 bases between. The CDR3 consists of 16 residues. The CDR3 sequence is CASRKSQRSWYNEQFF. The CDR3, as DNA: TGTGCCAGCAGAAAAAGCCAGCGGTCTTGGTACAATGAGCAGTTCTTC.

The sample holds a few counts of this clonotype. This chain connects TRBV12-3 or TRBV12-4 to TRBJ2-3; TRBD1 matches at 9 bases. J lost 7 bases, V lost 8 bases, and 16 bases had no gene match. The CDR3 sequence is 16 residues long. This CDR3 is CASSLNRGLFIYTQYF. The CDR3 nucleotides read TGTGCCAGCTCATTAAACAGGGGGCTCTTTATCTATACGCAGTATTTT.